This T cell receptor beta chain was captured in a study of T cell responses to AZD1222 COVID-19 vaccine. Per the germline V gene, CDR1 is SGDLS and CDR2 is YYNGEE. The CDR3 runs to 16 residues. Between the trimmed V and J ends, which lost 1 base and 0 bases, there was a span of 11 bases. Only in-frame clones appear in the TCRdb table, and some are missing; sequencing was by immunoSEQ multiplex PCR. The sample lists over 100,000 clones, around 90% occurring once. This receptor was taken from an adult in good health. This chain connects TRBV9 to TRBJ2-1; no definite D call. The starting material was peripheral blood, obtained on day 0 of AZD1222 vaccination. Here the CDR3 reads CASSVTAPSSYNEQFF. In DNA form, the CDR3 reads TGTGCCAGCAGCGTAACGGCTCCCAGCTCCTACAATGAGCAGTTCTTC.